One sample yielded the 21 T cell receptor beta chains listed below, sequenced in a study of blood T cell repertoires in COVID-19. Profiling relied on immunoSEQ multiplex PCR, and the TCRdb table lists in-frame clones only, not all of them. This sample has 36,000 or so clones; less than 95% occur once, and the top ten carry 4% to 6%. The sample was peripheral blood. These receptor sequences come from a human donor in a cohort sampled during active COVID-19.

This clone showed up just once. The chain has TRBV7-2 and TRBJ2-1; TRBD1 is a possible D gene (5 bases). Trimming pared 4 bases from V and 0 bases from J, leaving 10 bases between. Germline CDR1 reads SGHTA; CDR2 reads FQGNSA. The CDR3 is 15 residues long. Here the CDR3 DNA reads TGTGCCAGCAGCTCCAGGGCCCGCTCCTACAATGAGCAGTTCTTC. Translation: CASSSRARSYNEQFF.

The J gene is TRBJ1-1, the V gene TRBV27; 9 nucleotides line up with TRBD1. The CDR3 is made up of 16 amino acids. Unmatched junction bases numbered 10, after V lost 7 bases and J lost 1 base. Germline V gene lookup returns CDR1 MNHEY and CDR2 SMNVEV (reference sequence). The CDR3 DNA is TGTGCCAGCACTCCGTTGGACAGGGGCGCGAACACTGAAGCTTTCTTT. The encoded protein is CASTPLDRGANTEAFF.

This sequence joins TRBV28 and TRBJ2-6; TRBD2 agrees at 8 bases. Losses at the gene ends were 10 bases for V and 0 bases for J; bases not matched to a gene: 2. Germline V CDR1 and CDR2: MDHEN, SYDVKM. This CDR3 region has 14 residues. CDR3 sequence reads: CATGRASGANVLTF. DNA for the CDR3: TGTGCCACCGGGAGGGCCTCTGGGGCCAACGTCCTGACTTTC. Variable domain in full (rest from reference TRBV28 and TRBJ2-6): DVKVTQSSRYLVKRTGEKVFLECVQDMDHENMFWYRQDPGLGLRLIYFSYDVKMKEKGDIPEGYSVSREKKERFSLILESASTNQTSMYLCATGRASGANVLTFGAGSRLTVL.

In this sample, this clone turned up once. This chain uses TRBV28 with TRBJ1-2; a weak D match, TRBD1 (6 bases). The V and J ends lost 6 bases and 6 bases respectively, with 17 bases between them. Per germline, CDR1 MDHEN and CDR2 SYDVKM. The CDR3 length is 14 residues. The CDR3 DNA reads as TGTGCCAGCAGAACCACCGGGACAAAAAATGGCTACACCTTC. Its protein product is CASRTTGTKNGYTF.

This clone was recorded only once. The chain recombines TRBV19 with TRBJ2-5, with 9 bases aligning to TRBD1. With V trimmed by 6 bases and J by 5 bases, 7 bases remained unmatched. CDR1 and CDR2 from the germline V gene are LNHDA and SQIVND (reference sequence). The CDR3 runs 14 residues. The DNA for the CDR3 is TGTGCCAGTAGCCGACAGGGGGGTCCCGAGACCCAGTACTTC. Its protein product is CASSRQGGPETQYF.

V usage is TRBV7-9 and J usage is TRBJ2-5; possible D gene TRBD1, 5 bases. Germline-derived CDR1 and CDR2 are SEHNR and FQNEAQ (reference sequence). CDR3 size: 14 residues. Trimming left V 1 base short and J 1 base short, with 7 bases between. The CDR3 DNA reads TGTGCCAGCAGCTTAGTGGGGCTCCAAGAGACCCAGTACTTC. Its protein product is CASSLVGLQETQYF.

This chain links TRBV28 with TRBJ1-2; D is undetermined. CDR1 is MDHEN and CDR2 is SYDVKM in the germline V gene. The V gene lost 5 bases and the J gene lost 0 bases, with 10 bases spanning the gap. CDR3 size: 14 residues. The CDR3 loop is CASSPGSSNYGYTF. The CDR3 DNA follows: TGTGCCAGCAGTCCCGGGTCCTCTAACTATGGCTACACCTTC.

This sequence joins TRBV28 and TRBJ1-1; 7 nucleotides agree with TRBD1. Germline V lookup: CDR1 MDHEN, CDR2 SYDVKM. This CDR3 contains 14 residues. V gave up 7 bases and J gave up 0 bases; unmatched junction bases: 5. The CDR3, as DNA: TGTGCCAGCAACCGACAGGGCTTGAACACTGAAGCTTTCTTT. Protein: CASNRQGLNTEAFF.

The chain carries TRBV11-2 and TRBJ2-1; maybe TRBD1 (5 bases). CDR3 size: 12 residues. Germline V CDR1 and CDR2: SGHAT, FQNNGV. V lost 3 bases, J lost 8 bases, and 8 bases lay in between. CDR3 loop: CASSFKGDEQFF. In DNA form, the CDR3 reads TGTGCCAGCAGCTTTAAAGGGGATGAGCAGTTCTTC.

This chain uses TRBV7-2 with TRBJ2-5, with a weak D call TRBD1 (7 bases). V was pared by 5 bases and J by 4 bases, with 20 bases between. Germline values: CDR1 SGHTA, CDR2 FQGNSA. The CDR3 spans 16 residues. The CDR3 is CASSRGAFRGAETQYF. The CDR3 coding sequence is TGTGCCAGCAGCCGCGGCGCCTTCAGGGGGGCAGAGACCCAGTACTTC.

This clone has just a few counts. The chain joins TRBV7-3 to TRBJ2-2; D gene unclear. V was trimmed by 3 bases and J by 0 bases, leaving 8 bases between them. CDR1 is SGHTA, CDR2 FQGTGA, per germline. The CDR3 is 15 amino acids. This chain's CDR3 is CASSFRPTNTGELFF. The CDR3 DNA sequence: TGTGCCAGCAGCTTTCGTCCTACGAACACCGGGGAGCTGTTTTTT.

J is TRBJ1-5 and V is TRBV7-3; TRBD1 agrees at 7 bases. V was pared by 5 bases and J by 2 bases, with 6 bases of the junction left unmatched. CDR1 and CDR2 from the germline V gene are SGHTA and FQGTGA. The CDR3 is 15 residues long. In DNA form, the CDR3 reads TGTGCCAGCAGCGAGGACAGGTGGGGCAATCAGCCCCAGCATTTT. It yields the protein CASSEDRWGNQPQHF.

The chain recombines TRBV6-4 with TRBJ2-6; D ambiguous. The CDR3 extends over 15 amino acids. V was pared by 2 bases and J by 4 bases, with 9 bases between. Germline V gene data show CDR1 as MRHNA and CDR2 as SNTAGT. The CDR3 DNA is TGTGCCAGCAGTGACGGCGGCCTCGGGGCCAACGTCCTGACTTTC. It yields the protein CASSDGGLGANVLTF.

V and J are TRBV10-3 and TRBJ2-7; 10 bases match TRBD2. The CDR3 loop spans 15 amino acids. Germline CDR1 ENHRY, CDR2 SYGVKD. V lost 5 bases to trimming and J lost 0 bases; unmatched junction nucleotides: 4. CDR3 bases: TGTGCCATCAGTACTAGCGGGACTGCCTCCTACGAGCAGTACTTC. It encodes CAISTSGTASYEQYF.

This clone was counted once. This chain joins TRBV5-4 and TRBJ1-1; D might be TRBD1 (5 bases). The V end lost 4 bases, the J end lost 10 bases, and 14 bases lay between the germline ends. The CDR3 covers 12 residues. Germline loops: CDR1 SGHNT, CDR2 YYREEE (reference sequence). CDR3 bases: TGTGCCAGCAGCCCCACGGCGGGGGGAGCTTTCTTT. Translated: CASSPTAGGAFF.

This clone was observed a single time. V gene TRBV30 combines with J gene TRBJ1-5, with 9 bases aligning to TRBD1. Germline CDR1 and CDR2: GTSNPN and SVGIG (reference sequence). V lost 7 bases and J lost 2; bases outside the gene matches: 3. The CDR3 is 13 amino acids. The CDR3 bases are TGTGCCTTGGACAGGGGCGGCAATCAGCCCCAGCATTTT. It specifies CALDRGGNQPQHF.

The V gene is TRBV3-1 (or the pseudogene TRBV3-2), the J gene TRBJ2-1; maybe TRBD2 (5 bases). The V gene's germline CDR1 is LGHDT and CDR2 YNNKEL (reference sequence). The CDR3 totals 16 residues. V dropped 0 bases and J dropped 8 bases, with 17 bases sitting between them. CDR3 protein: CASSQDRPGISDEQFF. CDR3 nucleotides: TGTGCCAGCAGCCAAGACCGACCGGGAATCTCAGATGAGCAGTTCTTC.

Here the CDR3 reads CASSLYTEAFF. CDR3 in DNA: TGTGCCAGCAGCCTTTACACTGAAGCTTTCTTT. V usage is TRBV7-9 and J usage is TRBJ1-1, with no clear D. The V gene lost 5 bases and the J gene lost 3 bases, with 4 bases spanning the gap. Germline V gene lookup returns CDR1 SEHNR and CDR2 FQNEAQ (reference sequence). This CDR3 comprises 11 residues.

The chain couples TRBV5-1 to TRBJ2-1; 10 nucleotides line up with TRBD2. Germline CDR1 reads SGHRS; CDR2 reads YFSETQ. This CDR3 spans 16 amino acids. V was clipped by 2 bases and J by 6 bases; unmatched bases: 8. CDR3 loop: CASSLDAGTSVNEQFF. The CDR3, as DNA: TGCGCCAGCAGCTTAGATGCCGGGACTAGCGTCAATGAGCAGTTCTTC.

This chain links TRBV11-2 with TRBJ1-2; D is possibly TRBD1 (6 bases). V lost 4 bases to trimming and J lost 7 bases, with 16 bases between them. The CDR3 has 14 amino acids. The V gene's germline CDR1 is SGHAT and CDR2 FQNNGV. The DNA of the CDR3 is TGTGCCAGCAGCTCCGTGCGGGGGGCGCGTGGCTACACCTTC. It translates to CASSSVRGARGYTF.

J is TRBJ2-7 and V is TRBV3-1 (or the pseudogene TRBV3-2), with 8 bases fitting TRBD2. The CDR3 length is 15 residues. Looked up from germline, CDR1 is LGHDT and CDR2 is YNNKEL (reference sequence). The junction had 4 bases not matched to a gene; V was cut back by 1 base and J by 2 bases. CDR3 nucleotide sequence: TGTGCCAGCAGCCAAGTAGCGGGGCCACCCTACGAGCAGTACTTC. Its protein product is CASSQVAGPPYEQYF.